The 8 T cell receptor beta chains given below trace back to one sample, sequenced in a study of blood T cell repertoires in COVID-19. The repertoire was sequenced with immunoSEQ multiplex PCR; TCRdb's copy has only in-frame clones and lacks some. The data contain fewer than 250,000 clones, about 85% of them singletons. The sample comprised peripheral blood. The receptors originated from a man aged 65-85 years with acute or convalescent COVID-19.

This rearrangement joins TRBV18 to TRBJ1-2, with D possibly matching TRBD1 (6 bases). The CDR3 runs to 13 residues. Trimming pared 5 bases from V and 3 bases from J, leaving 10 bases between. Germline CDR1 and CDR2: KGHSH and LQKENI. DNA of the CDR3: TGTGCCAGCTCATTGACAGGAGACTATGGCTACACCTTC. Residues: CASSLTGDYGYTF.

This chain links TRBV5-1 with TRBJ1-1, with TRBD1 matching 11 bases. V lost 1 base, J lost 0 bases, and 8 bases stayed unmatched. The V gene's germline CDR1 is SGHRS and CDR2 YFSETQ. The CDR3 has 18 residues. DNA of the CDR3: TGCGCCAGCAGCTTGTTCGGGACAGGGGGTGCCATGAACACTGAAGCTTTCTTT. The encoded protein is CASSLFGTGGAMNTEAFF.

The chain couples TRBV4-1 to TRBJ2-7; 9 nucleotides align to TRBD1. This CDR3 region has 15 residues. Unmatched junction bases numbered 5, after V lost 4 bases and J lost 1 base. Germline CDR1 MGHRA, CDR2 YSYEKL. The CDR3 sequence: CASSLDGQGSYEQYF. The CDR3 coding sequence is TGCGCCAGCAGCCTAGATGGACAGGGGTCCTACGAGCAGTACTTC.

V is TRBV6-5 and J is TRBJ1-1, with D possibly TRBD1 on 5 matching bases. The germline V gene has CDR1 MNHEY and CDR2 SVGAGI. The CDR3 contains 15 residues. V dropped 5 bases and J dropped 4 bases, with 17 bases sitting between them. The chain's CDR3 is CASSRTSAGRTEAFF. The CDR3 bases are TGTGCCAGCAGTCGTACTTCAGCGGGGCGCACTGAAGCTTTCTTT.

The CDR3 reads CASSLGQGVVSGNTIYF. CDR3 sequence (DNA): TGTGCCAGCAGCTTAGGACAGGGGGTTGTCTCTGGAAACACCATATATTTT. This chain uses TRBV7-8 with TRBJ1-3; 9 bases line up with TRBD1. The germline gives CDR1 SGHVS, CDR2 FQNEAQ. CDR3 length equals 17 residues. The J segment lost 0 bases and the V segment lost 1 base, leaving 4 bases of the junction unmatched.

V usage is TRBV7-9 and J usage is TRBJ2-7; maybe TRBD2 (5 bases). Germline CDR1 and CDR2: SEHNR and FQNEAQ (reference sequence). Trimming left V 5 bases short and J 1 base short, with 18 bases between. The length of the CDR3 is 16 residues. CDR3 residues: CASSPFGGSTSYEQYF. The CDR3 region has the DNA TGTGCCAGCAGCCCATTTGGCGGGTCTACTTCCTACGAGCAGTACTTC.

The genes are TRBV6-5 and TRBJ1-4, with 10 bases aligning to TRBD1. The junction had 4 bases not matched to a gene; V was cut back by 7 bases and J by 5 bases. Germline V lookup: CDR1 MNHEY, CDR2 SVGAGI. The CDR3 contains 14 residues. The CDR3: CASNPGQGNEKLFF. In DNA form, the CDR3 reads TGTGCCAGCAACCCGGGACAGGGGAATGAAAAACTGTTTTTT.

This rearrangement joins TRBV7-9 to TRBJ2-2; 7 nucleotides line up with TRBD2. Germline V gives CDR1 SEHNR, CDR2 FQNEAQ (reference sequence). V was clipped by 4 bases and J by 0 bases; unmatched bases: 2. The CDR3 covers 15 residues. The CDR3 protein is CASSSSGTNTGELFF. The CDR3 coding sequence is TGTGCCAGCAGCTCTAGCGGAACGAACACCGGGGAGCTGTTTTTT.